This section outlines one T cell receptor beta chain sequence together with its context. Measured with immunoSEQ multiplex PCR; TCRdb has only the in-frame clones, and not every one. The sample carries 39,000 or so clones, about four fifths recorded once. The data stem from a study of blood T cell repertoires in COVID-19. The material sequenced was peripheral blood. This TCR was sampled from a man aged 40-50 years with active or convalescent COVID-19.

CDR3 residues: CASSEPNRGYQPQHF. Written as DNA, the CDR3 is TGTGCCAGCAGTGAGCCCAACAGGGGTTATCAGCCCCAGCATTTT. The chain uses TRBV6-1 and TRBJ1-5; 7 nucleotides agree with TRBD1. J was trimmed by 5 bases and V by 3 bases; bases with no gene match: 7. This CDR3 region has 15 residues. CDR1 is MNHNS and CDR2 is SASEGT in the germline V gene.